The 29 T cell receptor beta chains below come from one sample, sequenced in a study of cytomegalovirus exposure and HLA in healthy donors. This PCR relied on a set of 60 Vbeta primers and 13 Jbeta primers. Sequencing was performed with immunoSEQ multiplex PCR; in TCRdb, only in-frame clones are kept and a portion is missing. This table has 100,000 to 150,000 clones, approximately 74% appearing once. The sequencing input was PBMCs. These receptors all come from a male donor in good health and CMV-seronegative.

The J gene is TRBJ2-7, the V gene TRBV10-3; D uncertain. The length of the CDR3 is 11 residues. Germline CDR1 ENHRY, CDR2 SYGVKD. V was trimmed by 7 bases and J by 6 bases, leaving 10 bases between them. The CDR3 nucleotides read TGTGCCATCACGGCTTCGGGCGAGCAGTACTTC. Residues: CAITASGEQYF.

The chain combines TRBV7-8 with TRBJ2-1; D is perhaps TRBD2 (6 bases). The V gene's germline CDR1 is SGHVS and CDR2 FQNEAQ. Trimming removed 5 bases from V and 4 bases from J, with 18 bases in between. The CDR3 covers 16 residues. The CDR3 loop reads CASSPRDDSRYNEQFF. In DNA form, the CDR3 reads TGTGCCAGCAGCCCGCGGGACGATTCTCGGTACAATGAGCAGTTCTTC.

This chain links TRBV13 with TRBJ1-2; 8 bases match TRBD1. The germline CDR1 and CDR2 sequences are PRHDT and FYEKMQ (reference sequence). Losses at the gene ends were 0 bases for V and 8 bases for J; bases not matched to a gene: 5. This CDR3 spans 14 amino acids. CDR3 nucleotides: TGTGCCAGCAGCTTAGGACAGGGGGAAGGCGGCTACACCTTC. The encoded protein is CASSLGQGEGGYTF.

This clone was counted a single time. The chain links TRBV7-3 to TRBJ1-1, with D possibly TRBD1 on 6 matching bases. This CDR3 spans 15 amino acids. V was clipped by 1 base and J by 0 bases, with 9 bases between them. The germline V gene encodes CDR1 SGHTA and CDR2 FQGTGA. The CDR3: CASSLKTGLNTEAFF. CDR3 nucleotide sequence: TGTGCCAGCAGCTTAAAAACAGGGCTGAACACTGAAGCTTTCTTT. The full variable domain, rest sourced from reference TRBV7-3 and TRBJ1-1, is GAGVSQTPSNKVTEKGKYVELRCDPISGHTALYWYRQSLGQGPEFLIYFQGTGAADDSGLPNDRFFAVRPEGSVSTLKIQRTERGDSAVYLCASSLKTGLNTEAFFGQGTRLTVV.

The chain couples TRBV11-1 to TRBJ2-2, with D possibly being TRBD2 (6 bases). The ends were cut back, 4 bases at V and 6 bases at J, with 15 bases in the middle. CDR1 is SGHAT, CDR2 FQDESV, per germline (reference sequence). This CDR3 has 15 residues. CDR3 residues: CASSSGGVGAGELFF. The CDR3 nucleotides read TGTGCCAGCAGCTCCGGAGGGGTGGGAGCCGGGGAGCTGTTTTTT.

The CDR3 reads CASSSELAGDNEQFF. CDR3 in DNA: TGTGCCAGCAGCTCCGAACTAGCGGGGGACAATGAGCAGTTCTTC. The V call is TRBV7-2, the J call TRBJ2-1; TRBD2 matches 11 bases. This CDR3 comprises 15 residues. Germline CDR1 is SGHTA and CDR2 is FQGNSA. With V trimmed by 4 bases and J by 5 bases, 4 bases remained unmatched.

This CDR3 is CASRGVGANTEAFF. CDR3 nucleotides: TGTGCCAGCAGAGGCGTAGGGGCGAACACTGAAGCTTTCTTT. This chain uses TRBV7-9 with TRBJ1-1, with D possibly matching TRBD1 (5 bases). V dropped 6 bases and J dropped 1 base, with 12 bases sitting between them. This CDR3 comprises 14 residues. Germline V gene data show CDR1 as SEHNR and CDR2 as FQNEAQ (reference sequence). Full variable domain (rest looked up from reference TRBV7-9 and TRBJ1-1): DTGVSQNPRHKITKRGQNVTFRCDPISEHNRLYWYRQTLGQGPEFLTYFQNEAQLEKSRLLSDRFSAERPKGSFSTLEIQRTEQGDSAMYLCASRGVGANTEAFFGQGTRLTVV.

The chain recombines TRBV28 with TRBJ2-7; 12 nucleotides agree with TRBD1. Germline V gene sequence: CDR1 MDHEN, CDR2 SYDVKM. After removal of 4 bases from V and 2 bases from J, the junction contained 3 bases not matched to a gene. CDR3 length: 15 residues. The CDR3 DNA follows: TGTGCCAGCAGTTCAGGGGACAGGGGGCCCTACGAGCAGTACTTC. Encoded protein: CASSSGDRGPYEQYF.

The chain combines TRBV19 with TRBJ2-3; D may be TRBD1 (6 bases). V lost 8 bases and J lost 5, with 8 bases in between. This CDR3 is 11 amino acids long. Germline loops: CDR1 LNHDA, CDR2 SQIVND (reference sequence). CDR3 residues: CASLQGDTQYF. The CDR3 DNA follows: TGTGCCAGTTTACAGGGAGATACGCAGTATTTT.

The chain uses TRBV28 and TRBJ1-1; D is unresolved. The CDR3 is 17 residues long. Trimming pared 3 bases from V and 0 bases from J, leaving 17 bases between. Germline V lookup: CDR1 MDHEN, CDR2 SYDVKM. Here the CDR3 DNA reads TGTGCCAGCAGTTTTTTTAGAGCGGAAACAGTGAACACTGAAGCTTTCTTT. This codes for CASSFFRAETVNTEAFF.

Notes on this clone: Other DNA sequences from this sample encode an identical CDR3 as well. The chain has TRBV15 and TRBJ2-2, with D possibly being TRBD2 (5 bases). The CDR3 has 13 amino acids. The germline gives CDR1 LNHNV, CDR2 YYDKDF (reference sequence). V was trimmed by 5 bases and J by 5 bases, leaving 9 bases between them. In DNA form, the CDR3 reads TGTGCCACCAGCCCCCGGGGAACCGGGGAGCTGTTTTTT. It translates to CATSPRGTGELFF.

The chain uses TRBV7-9 and TRBJ2-7, with 7 bases that match TRBD1. Germline loops: CDR1 SEHNR, CDR2 FQNEAQ (reference sequence). This CDR3 comprises 14 residues. J gave up 5 bases and V 5 bases, and 9 bases lay outside the gene matches. The CDR3 nucleotides are TGTGCCAGCAGCCGCCGGGACAGAGGTGACGAGCAGTACTTC. Residues: CASSRRDRGDEQYF.

The chain combines TRBV6-1 with TRBJ1-5, with unresolved D. The germline V gene encodes CDR1 MNHNS and CDR2 SASEGT. The CDR3 consists of 13 residues. The V and J ends lost 7 bases and 7 bases respectively, with 14 bases between them. CDR3 region: CASKEEGFQPQHF. CDR3 in DNA: TGTGCCAGCAAGGAAGAGGGCTTCCAGCCCCAGCATTTT.

The genes are TRBV4-3 and TRBJ1-5; D gene ambiguous. Germline V gene lookup returns CDR1 LGHNA and CDR2 YSLEER. Trimming stripped 0 bases from V and 2 bases from J, with 8 bases between. The CDR3 is 15 residues long. This CDR3 is CASSQDFRGNQPQHF. Here the CDR3 DNA reads TGCGCCAGCAGCCAAGATTTCCGTGGCAATCAGCCCCAGCATTTT.

This rearrangement joins TRBV18 to TRBJ2-2; 10 positions agree with TRBD2. V lost 1 base, J lost 2 bases, and 7 bases stayed unmatched. CDR3 size: 18 residues. Germline V lookup: CDR1 KGHSH, CDR2 LQKENI. The CDR3 sequence is CASSPRLAGVENTGELFF. CDR3 DNA: TGTGCCAGCTCACCACGCCTAGCGGGAGTGGAAAACACCGGGGAGCTGTTTTTT.

V and J are TRBV28 and TRBJ1-6, with D perhaps matching TRBD1 (5 bases). Trimming left V 6 bases short and J 5 bases short, with 11 bases between. The CDR3 runs to 14 residues. The V gene's germline CDR1 is MDHEN and CDR2 SYDVKM. The DNA of the CDR3 is TGTGCCAGCAGCCAGGGTTCCAATAATTCACCCCTCCACTTT. Translating gives CASSQGSNNSPLHF.

V gene TRBV30 combines with J gene TRBJ1-3; a weak D match, TRBD1 (5 bases). The germline V gene encodes CDR1 GTSNPN and CDR2 SVGIG (reference sequence). CDR3 length: 14 amino acids. V was shortened by 4 bases and J by 1 base, with 11 bases between the two germline ends. Here the CDR3 reads CAWKQTASGNTIYF. CDR3 DNA sequence: TGTGCCTGGAAACAGACAGCATCTGGAAACACCATATATTTT.

This clone was found once. The chain links TRBV2 to TRBJ1-3; D uncertain. CDR1 and CDR2 (germline): SNHLY, FYNNEI. The V and J ends lost 1 base and 0 bases respectively, with 10 bases between them. CDR3 length: 16 residues. In DNA form, the CDR3 reads TGTGCCAGCAGTGAAGACTTATTGTCCTCTGGAAACACCATATATTTT. Its protein product is CASSEDLLSSGNTIYF.

This chain connects TRBV7-2 to TRBJ1-3; D is ambiguous. The V gene lost 6 bases and the J gene lost 0 bases, with 9 bases spanning the gap. Germline V gives CDR1 SGHTA, CDR2 FQGNSA. This CDR3 spans 14 amino acids. Here the CDR3 reads CASRPGGSGNTIYF. The CDR3 DNA sequence: TGTGCCAGCAGACCAGGAGGCTCTGGAAACACCATATATTTT.

This clone has just a few counts. The chain couples TRBV11-1 to TRBJ2-7; tentatively, D is TRBD1 (7 bases). This CDR3 has 13 residues. V dropped 5 bases and J dropped 9 bases, with 17 bases sitting between them. The germline CDR1 and CDR2 sequences are SGHAT and FQDESV (reference sequence). The CDR3 coding sequence is TGTGCCAGCAGCCCACGACAGGGAGGTTGGCAGTACTTC. The encoded protein is CASSPRQGGWQYF.

The table lists this clone with a few counts. V and J are TRBV25-1 and TRBJ1-2, with 7 bases matching TRBD1. CDR1 is MGHDK and CDR2 is SYGVNS in the germline V gene. The CDR3 extends over 15 amino acids. V lost 4 bases, J lost 3 bases, and 8 bases stayed unmatched. The CDR3 region has the DNA TGTGCCAGCAGTGCCCGAGGGACAGCCGACTATGGCTACACCTTC. It translates to CASSARGTADYGYTF.

V gene TRBV15 combines with J gene TRBJ2-2, with D possibly being TRBD2 (6 bases). This CDR3 spans 15 amino acids. V gave up 7 bases and J gave up 0 bases, with 12 bases separating them. Per germline, CDR1 LNHNV and CDR2 YYDKDF (reference sequence). The DNA for the CDR3 is TGTGCCACCAAGGAGGGCGGAGCGAACACCGGGGAGCTGTTTTTT. Encoded protein: CATKEGGANTGELFF.

This clone was detected once. The genes are TRBV9 and TRBJ2-7, with a possible D match to TRBD1 (5 bases). Germline CDR1 is SGDLS and CDR2 is YYNGEE. CDR3 length: 15 residues. Deletions cut 0 bases from V and 0 bases from J, with 10 bases between. The CDR3 reads CASSVATGTSYEQYF. The CDR3 DNA reads as TGTGCCAGCAGCGTAGCTACAGGAACCTCCTACGAGCAGTACTTC.

This chain uses TRBV5-6 with TRBJ1-3; no firm D call. The CDR3 totals 13 residues. CDR1 is SGHDT and CDR2 is YYEEEE in the germline V gene. CDR3 nucleotides: TGTACCACCAAGCTATTTTCTGGAAACACCATATATTTT. Its protein product is CTTKLFSGNTIYF.

The rearrangement links TRBV19 to TRBJ2-1, with D unresolved. This CDR3 is 13 amino acids long. The germline V and J ends were trimmed by 1 base and 8 bases, with 9 bases remaining between them. The germline V gene encodes CDR1 LNHDA and CDR2 SQIVND (reference sequence). In DNA, the CDR3 is TGTGCCAGTAGTATAGGTAGTCGAGATGAGCAGTTCTTC. Its translation is CASSIGSRDEQFF.

The chain combines TRBV7-9 with TRBJ1-1, with unresolved D. This CDR3 region has 13 residues. The germline V and J ends were trimmed by 5 bases and 7 bases, with 14 bases remaining between them. Looked up from germline, CDR1 is SEHNR and CDR2 is FQNEAQ (reference sequence). CDR3 bases: TGTGCCAGCAGCCTCAATGGGGAGAGTGAAGCTTTCTTT. It specifies CASSLNGESEAFF.

CDR3 in amino acids: CASSQEGGQTLWSNQPQHF. For the CDR3, the DNA is TGTGCCAGCAGCCAAGAGGGGGGACAGACCCTTTGGAGCAATCAGCCCCAGCATTTT. The gene calls are TRBV28 and TRBJ1-5; 7 bases map to TRBD1. This CDR3 is built from 19 residues. Germline V gene data show CDR1 as MDHEN and CDR2 as SYDVKM. After removal of 6 bases from V and 1 base from J, the junction contained 18 bases not matched to a gene.

The rearrangement joins TRBV4-2 to TRBJ2-2; D is perhaps TRBD1 (5 bases). CDR1 is LGHNA and CDR2 is YNFKEQ in the germline V gene. The CDR3 loop spans 13 amino acids. Deletions cut 1 base from V and 5 bases from J, with 5 bases between. Written as DNA, the CDR3 is TGTGCCAGCAGCCAAGGGACAACCGGGGAGCTGTTTTTT. It translates to CASSQGTTGELFF.

This clone was detected only a few times. The chain has TRBV19 and TRBJ1-1, with D maybe TRBD1 (6 bases). Germline V lookup: CDR1 LNHDA, CDR2 SQIVND (reference sequence). The length of the CDR3 is 16 residues. CDR3 sequence: CASRGGDRRWGTEAFF. The CDR3 bases are TGTGCTAGCAGGGGTGGGGACCGACGATGGGGCACTGAAGCTTTCTTT.